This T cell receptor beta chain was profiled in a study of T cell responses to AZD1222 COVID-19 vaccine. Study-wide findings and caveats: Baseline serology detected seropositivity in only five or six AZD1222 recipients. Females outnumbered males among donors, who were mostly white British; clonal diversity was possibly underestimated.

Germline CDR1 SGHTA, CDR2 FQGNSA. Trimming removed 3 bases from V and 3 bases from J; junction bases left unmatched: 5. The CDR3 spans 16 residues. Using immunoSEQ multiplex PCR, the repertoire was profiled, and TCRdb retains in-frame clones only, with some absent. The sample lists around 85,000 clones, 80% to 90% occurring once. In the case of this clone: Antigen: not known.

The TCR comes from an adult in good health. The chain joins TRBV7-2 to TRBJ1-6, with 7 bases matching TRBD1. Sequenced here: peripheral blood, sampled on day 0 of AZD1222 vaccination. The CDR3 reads CASSFARDSYNSPLHF. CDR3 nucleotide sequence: TGTGCCAGCAGCTTCGCGAGGGACAGCTATAATTCACCCCTCCACTTT. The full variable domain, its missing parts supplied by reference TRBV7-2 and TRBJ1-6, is GAGVSQSPSNKVTEKGKDVELRCDPISGHTALYWYRQSLGQGLEFLIYFQGNSAPDKSGLPSDRFSAERTGGSVSTLTIQRTQQEDSAVYLCASSFARDSYNSPLHFGNGTRLTVT.